These T cell receptor beta chains were read from a single sample in a study of shared clonotypes between healthy human individuals. The protocol was immunoSEQ multiplex PCR, while the TCRdb copy is restricted to in-frame clones and leaves out a portion. This table holds under 1,100,000 clones, 78% found once. Source material: memory CD4+ T cells from PBMCs. These receptors all stem from a man aged 18-30 years in good health. Some clones in this sample may be carry-over from other donors' samples. CDR3s include the opening cysteine and the closing phenylalanine or tryptophan. A D gene is named only where the DNA matches it firmly. Clone size is shown for a subset of rows, as once, few, many or a class of expanded clone.

>-|-|TRBV10-2|TRBJ1-1
CASGQLPNTEAFF
TGCGCCAGCGGTCAGCTACCCAACACTGAAGCTTTCTTT
>-|-|TRBV28|TRBJ1-4
CASSLWGPREKLFF
TGTGCCAGCAGTTTATGGGGCCCCCGTGAAAAACTGTTTTTT
>-|-|TRBV7-2|TRBJ2-2
CASRGLTGELFF
TGTGCCAGCAGGGGTCTCACCGGGGAGCTGTTTTTT
>-|-|TRBV19|TRBJ1-2
CASSMAGNYGYTF
TGTGCCAGTAGTATGGCGGGGAACTATGGCTACACCTTC
>once|-|TRBV7-9|TRBJ1-5
CASSLDRDMRGQPQHF
TGTGCCAGCAGCTTAGATCGGGACATGCGTGGACAGCCCCAGCATTTT
>few|-|TRBV7-9|TRBJ2-7
CASSNRDSYEQYF
TGTGCCAGCAGCAACAGGGACTCCTACGAGCAGTACTTC
>once|-|TRBV6-1|TRBJ2-5
CASSDRPLDTQYF
TGTGCCAGCAGTGATCGGCCCCTGGATACCCAGTACTTC
>-|-|TRBV5-1|TRBJ1-1
CASSLLGNGKTEAFF
TGCGCCAGCAGCTTATTAGGGAATGGGAAAACTGAAGCTTTCTTT
>once|-|TRBV9|TRBJ2-5
CASSVAGRDQETQYF
TGTGCCAGCAGCGTAGCTGGAAGGGACCAAGAGACCCAGTACTTC
>-|TRBD2|TRBV28|TRBJ2-5
CASSLGGEETQYF
TGTGCCAGCAGTTTAGGGGGGGAAGAGACCCAGTACTTC
>-|-|TRBV28|TRBJ1-3
CASSPGAAVGSGNTIYF
TGTGCCAGCAGTCCGGGGGCAGCCGTCGGCTCTGGAAACACCATATATTTT
>-|TRBD2|TRBV5-4|TRBJ2-5
CASSLGASSGKETQYF
TGTGCCAGCAGCTTGGGGGCCTCTAGCGGGAAAGAGACCCAGTACTTC
>-|-|TRBV2|TRBJ2-5
CASSAESETQYF
TGTGCCAGCAGTGCCGAATCAGAGACCCAGTACTTC
>-|-|TRBV2|TRBJ1-4
CASTRRGTPTNEKLFF
TGTGCCAGCACCCGCCGGGGGACACCAACTAATGAAAAACTGTTTTTT
>-|TRBD1|TRBV19|TRBJ2-2
CASSRGQSNTGELFF
TGTGCCAGTAGTCGGGGACAGTCGAACACCGGGGAGCTGTTTTTT
>-|-|TRBV6-5|TRBJ1-3
CASGRLSGNTIYF
TGTGCCAGTGGACGGCTCTCTGGAAACACCATATATTTT
>-|-|TRBV30|TRBJ2-3
CAWSVFGVTDTQYF
TGTGCCTGGAGTGTATTTGGGGTCACAGATACGCAGTATTTT
>-|-|TRBV30|TRBJ2-2
CAWSSNTGELFF
TGTGCCTGGAGCTCAAACACCGGGGAGCTGTTTTTT
>-|-|TRBV4-1|TRBJ2-7
CASSPQGSSGTGSYEQYF
TGCGCCAGCAGCCCCCAGGGAAGCTCCGGGACTGGCTCCTACGAGCAGTACTTC
>-|-|TRBV7-2|TRBJ2-5
CASSLVGRVQETQYF
TGTGCCAGCAGCTTAGTGGGCAGGGTACAAGAGACCCAGTACTTC
>-|TRBD1|TRBV4-1|TRBJ1-4
CASRLTGVNEKLFF
TGCGCCAGCAGGCTCACAGGGGTTAATGAAAAACTGTTTTTT
>-|-|TRBV15|TRBJ1-3
CATSSRQYLSGNTIYF
TGTGCCACCAGCAGCAGACAGTACCTCTCTGGAAACACCATATATTTT
>-|-|TRBV5-1|TRBJ2-5
CASSLAGSQETQYF
TGCGCCAGCAGCTTGGCCGGTAGTCAAGAGACCCAGTACTTC
>-|-|TRBV29-1|TRBJ1-1
CSVEVRGRAGTEAFF
TGCAGCGTTGAAGTCCGGGGCCGGGCGGGCACTGAAGCTTTCTTT
>-|TRBD2|TRBV7-2|TRBJ2-7
CASSLGTSGEGYEQYF
TGTGCCAGCAGCTTAGGAACTAGCGGGGAGGGGTACGAGCAGTACTTC
>-|TRBD2|TRBV7-8|TRBJ2-1
CASSLFGRGINEQFF
TGTGCCAGCAGCTTGTTCGGGAGGGGGATAAATGAGCAGTTCTTC
>-|-|TRBV5-1|TRBJ1-5
CASSLAGVGQPQHF
TGCGCCAGCAGCTTGGCAGGGGTAGGTCAGCCCCAGCATTTT
>once|TRBD1|TRBV27|TRBJ2-1
CASRQAGGYNEQFF
TGTGCCAGTCGGCAGGCAGGGGGCTACAATGAGCAGTTCTTC
>-|-|TRBV5-1|TRBJ2-7
CASSWGATYEQYF
TGCGCCAGCAGCTGGGGGGCAACCTACGAGCAGTACTTC
>-|-|TRBV2|TRBJ1-1
CASSRGQNTEAFF
TGTGCCAGCAGTCGGGGACAGAACACTGAAGCTTTCTTT
>-|TRBD1|TRBV5-1|TRBJ2-7
CASSLGGQGSYEQYF
TGCGCCAGCAGCTTGGGAGGACAGGGGTCCTACGAGCAGTACTTC
>-|TRBD1|TRBV2|TRBJ2-7
CASSTGTGGEQYF
TGTGCCAGCAGTACCGGGACAGGGGGCGAGCAGTACTTC
>few|-|TRBV30|TRBJ1-1
CACFSIRAKYTEAFF
TGTGCCTGTTTCTCTATCAGAGCCAAATACACTGAAGCTTTCTTT
>-|-|TRBV5-1|TRBJ1-4
CASSLGLWKEKLFF
TGCGCCAGCAGCTTGGGGCTATGGAAAGAAAAACTGTTTTTT
>once|TRBD1|TRBV6-5|TRBJ2-1
CASRQGFDEQFF
TGTGCCAGCAGACAGGGGTTCGATGAGCAGTTCTTC
>-|TRBD1|TRBV18|TRBJ2-1
CASSPPGQGFNEQFF
TGTGCCAGCTCACCACCGGGACAGGGGTTCAACGAGCAGTTCTTC
>-|-|TRBV7-6|TRBJ2-5
CASSLAVLAGTQYF
TGTGCCAGCAGCTTAGCGGTGCTGGCAGGGACCCAGTACTTC
>-|TRBD2|TRBV2|TRBJ2-2
CASSVASGRFTGELFF
TGTGCCAGCAGTGTGGCTAGCGGGAGGTTCACCGGGGAGCTGTTTTTT
>-|TRBD1|TRBV5-1|TRBJ2-7
CASSLSRDRPSLASYEQYF
TGCGCCAGCAGCTTGTCCCGGGACAGACCATCCTTGGCCTCCTACGAGCAGTACTTC
>-|TRBD1|TRBV7-9|TRBJ2-2
CASSSDRVTGELFF
TGTGCCAGCAGCTCGGACAGGGTCACCGGGGAGCTGTTTTTT
>-|TRBD2|TRBV5-1|TRBJ2-7
CASSLVGSGRAEQYF
TGCGCCAGCAGCTTGGTTGGTAGCGGGAGGGCCGAGCAGTACTTC
>-|-|TRBV30|TRBJ2-4
CAWSSAGTKNIQYF
TGTGCCTGGAGTAGCGCCGGTACCAAAAACATTCAGTACTTC
>once|-|TRBV12-5|TRBJ2-5
CASGHRTGFGETQYF
TGTGCTAGTGGTCACCGCACAGGGTTCGGGGAGACCCAGTACTTC
>few|-|TRBV19|TRBJ2-7
CASSLVGGSSYEQYF
TGTGCCAGTAGTTTGGTAGGGGGGAGCTCCTACGAGCAGTACTTC
>-|TRBD1|TRBV5-1|TRBJ2-5
CASSWGTGLGETQYF
TGCGCCAGCAGCTGGGGGACAGGACTCGGTGAGACCCAGTACTTC
>-|-|TRBV28|TRBJ1-2
CASNLVGRGYTF
TGTGCCAGCAATCTGGTGGGGAGGGGCTACACCTTC